This T cell receptor (beta chain) comes out of a study of tumor and adjacent non-tumor tissue in lung cancer. Overall study context: Samples averaged roughly 4.2 million productive TCRbeta reads each.

This CDR3 comprises 11 residues. The germline V gene has CDR1 SGHNT and CDR2 YENEEA. Trimming pared 7 bases from V and 7 bases from J, leaving 11 bases between. The library came from three nested PCR rounds adapted from ARM-PCR protocols. TCRdb reprocessed the multiplex PCR reads with MiXCR, giving one entry per CDR3 protein. This sample carries some 100,000 distinct CDR3 sequences, 60% to 80% of them seen once, and the ten largest clones take roughly 18%. Findings of the study overall: Significantly higher TCR diversity was found in tumor than normal lung. Normal lung showed higher cumulative top 100 clone frequency than tumor.

This sample's RNA came from whole unsorted tissue. Distant lung tissue was collected more than 3 cm away from the tumor edge. Chemotherapy-naive patients with new lung cancer underwent thoracic surgery in China, August–November 2014. In regard to this clonotype: What it binds is not known.

The TCR was taken from a man in his thirties or forties with non-small cell lung cancer. The chain has TRBV11-3 and TRBJ2-7; D may correspond to TRBD1 or TRBD2 (5 bases each). Sequenced: distant non-tumor lung tissue. CDR3: CASTIWGEQYF. Here the CDR3 DNA reads TGTGCCAGCACCATATGGGGGGAGCAGTACTTC.